This TCR beta chain was obtained from a study of patients and donors after allogeneic stem cell transplantation. TCRdb re-called the RT-PCR reads with MiXCR, one entry per CDR3 protein. The sample records over 200,000 distinct CDR3 sequences, 38% being singletons. CDR1 and CDR2 (germline): KGHDR, SFDVKD. This CDR3 is 13 amino acids long. The V end was cut by 4 bases, the J end by 11 bases, with 13 bases between. This clonotype was obtained from a human donor who was either an allogeneic HSCT recipient or a stem cell or donor lymphocyte infusion donor (not recorded which). It is not recorded whose cells these are; they may come from a transplant donor. The sequencing sample was made of blood, either unsorted or a sorted T cell fraction (not recorded which). This sequence joins TRBV24-1 and TRBJ1-4; D gene uncertain. This CDR3 is CATSEGGRGKLFF. CDR3 nucleotide sequence: TGTGCCACCAGTGAAGGAGGCAGAGGGAAACTGTTTTTT.